The 26 T cell receptor beta chains presented below share a single source sample, sequenced in a study of OX40 agonist ivuxolimab in advanced cancers. Sequencing used immunoSEQ multiplex PCR; TCRdb keeps in-frame clones, though not all of them. The table includes about 80,000 clones, roughly nine tenths detected once. Sequences were derived from CD4+ or CD8+ T cells sorted from blood, sampled in a trial of the OX40 agonist ivuxolimab. The receptor set was obtained from an adult with an advanced solid tumor such as melanoma, head and neck, liver or kidney cancer.

This clone has just one count. The chain uses TRBV30 and TRBJ1-3; weak D call: TRBD1 (6 bases). This CDR3 has 15 amino acids. Germline CDR1 reads GTSNPN; CDR2 reads SVGIG (reference sequence). With 5 bases removed from V and 0 bases from J, the gap between germline ends came to 14 bases. The CDR3 reads CAWATGFSSGNTIYF. CDR3 bases: TGTGCCTGGGCTACAGGGTTTTCCTCTGGAAACACCATATATTTT.

V and J are TRBV25-1 and TRBJ2-7, with 9 bases matching TRBD1. Trimming took 8 bases from V and 3 from J; bases not matched to a gene: 5. The length of the CDR3 is 13 residues. Germline V gene lookup returns CDR1 MGHDK and CDR2 SYGVNS. In nucleotides, the CDR3 is TGTGCCAGCGTCGACAGGGGGGGCTACGAGCAGTACTTC. It codes for CASVDRGGYEQYF.

This chain links TRBV28 with TRBJ1-4; 10 bases align to TRBD1. The CDR3 length is 16 residues. The trim removed 5 bases at V and 6 bases at J, leaving 9 bases unmatched. The germline V gene encodes CDR1 MDHEN and CDR2 SYDVKM. The CDR3 DNA reads as TGTGCCAGCAGTCTTCGTGCCGGGACAGGGGATGAAAAACTGTTTTTT. Translation gives CASSLRAGTGDEKLFF. Full variable domain (missing parts from reference TRBV28 and TRBJ1-4): DVKVTQSSRYLVKRTGEKVFLECVQDMDHENMFWYRQDPGLGLRLIYFSYDVKMKEKGDIPEGYSVSREKKERFSLILESASTNQTSMYLCASSLRAGTGDEKLFFGSGTQLSVL.

The chain combines TRBV29-1 with TRBJ2-3; D is possibly TRBD1 or TRBD2 (5 bases each). The germline V and J ends were trimmed by 4 bases and 4 bases, with 12 bases remaining between them. Germline values: CDR1 SQVTM, CDR2 ANQGSEA. This CDR3 is 13 amino acids long. CDR3 sequence reads: CSVANGGADTQYF. The CDR3, as DNA: TGCAGCGTTGCGAATGGGGGAGCAGATACGCAGTATTTT.

V is TRBV9 and J is TRBJ2-2; 7 bases align to TRBD2. In germline, CDR1 is SGDLS, CDR2 YYNGEE. The CDR3 consists of 16 residues. V shed 4 bases and J 3 bases; nucleotides not matched to a gene: 9. CDR3: CASSLLGGSDTGELFF. CDR3 DNA sequence: TGTGCCAGCAGCCTACTTGGCGGGAGCGACACCGGGGAGCTGTTTTTT.

The V and J genes are TRBV9 and TRBJ2-1; D perhaps matches TRBD2 (5 bases). Germline V gives CDR1 SGDLS, CDR2 YYNGEE. Trimming removed 2 bases from V and 2 bases from J, with 11 bases in between. This CDR3 is built from 15 residues. The chain's CDR3 is CASSVSGNTYNEQFF. The CDR3 DNA follows: TGTGCCAGCAGCGTCTCCGGGAACACCTACAATGAGCAGTTCTTC.

J is TRBJ1-4 and V is TRBV7-2; TRBD1 matches at 9 bases. V gave up 0 bases and J gave up 8 bases; unmatched junction bases: 4. The CDR3 runs to 15 residues. The germline CDR1 and CDR2 sequences are SGHTA and FQGNSA. This chain's CDR3 is CASSLAGTGKEKLFF. The CDR3 bases are TGTGCCAGCAGCTTAGCTGGGACAGGGAAGGAAAAACTGTTTTTT.

This clone was seen a few times. The chain recombines TRBV18 with TRBJ1-5; 7 bases map to TRBD1. The CDR3 is 13 amino acids. V was pared by 1 base and J by 6 bases, with 0 bases of the junction left unmatched. CDR1 and CDR2 (germline): KGHSH, LQKENI. CDR3 DNA sequence: TGTGCCAGCTCACCACGACAGGGTCAGCCCCAGCATTTT. Translation gives CASSPRQGQPQHF.

The chain is built from TRBV28 and TRBJ1-1; D not resolved. V was clipped by 6 bases and J by 5 bases, with 16 bases between them. The length of the CDR3 is 14 residues. Germline-derived CDR1 and CDR2 are MDHEN and SYDVKM. The CDR3 spells CASSRSPRRTEAFF. CDR3 coding DNA: TGTGCCAGCAGCCGTTCTCCACGGAGGACTGAAGCTTTCTTT.

The table lists this clone with a count of one. This chain links TRBV5-6 with TRBJ2-7; 8 bases map to TRBD1. This CDR3 contains 12 residues. The V segment lost 4 bases and the J segment 4 bases; nucleotides outside the gene matches: 1. Germline CDR1 and CDR2: SGHDT and YYEEEE. CDR3 in amino acids: CASSGQGYEQYF. The CDR3 DNA sequence: TGTGCCAGCAGCGGACAGGGATACGAGCAGTACTTC.

CDR3 sequence reads: CASSGQGDYNEQFF. CDR3 sequence (DNA): TGTGCCAGCAGCGGACAGGGGGACTACAATGAGCAGTTCTTC. This chain joins TRBV6-6 and TRBJ2-1; TRBD1 matches at 10 bases. CDR1 MNHNY and CDR2 SVGAGI come from the germline V gene (reference sequence). V trimming: 6 bases; J trimming: 3 bases; junction bases outside the gene matches: 2. There are 14 residues in the CDR3.

The gene calls are TRBV19 and TRBJ2-5; TRBD1 matches at 9 bases. Germline assignment: CDR1 LNHDA and CDR2 SQIVND (reference sequence). J gave up 4 bases and V 6 bases, and 9 bases lay outside the gene matches. The CDR3 loop spans 15 amino acids. This CDR3 reads CASSNPGTGLETQYF. CDR3 DNA: TGTGCCAGTAGCAACCCCGGGACAGGGTTAGAGACCCAGTACTTC.

The chain has TRBV15 and TRBJ1-5; D gene unclear. Trimming took 3 bases from V and 7 from J, leaving 13 bases between them. CDR3 size: 14 residues. The V gene's germline CDR1 is LNHNV and CDR2 YYDKDF (reference sequence). As DNA, the CDR3 is TGTGCCACCAGCAGGGGAAGGGAGTTCCAGCCCCAGCATTTT. Its translation: CATSRGREFQPQHF.

The chain's CDR3 is CASSLVGGHQGEQYF. The CDR3 nucleotides read TGCGCCAGCAGCTTGGTGGGGGGACACCAAGGGGAGCAGTACTTC. The rearrangement uses TRBV5-1 and TRBJ2-7; D is tentatively TRBD1 or TRBD2 (6 bases each). Per germline, CDR1 SGHRS and CDR2 YFSETQ. With 0 bases removed from V and 7 bases from J, the gap between germline ends came to 17 bases. This CDR3 contains 15 residues.

This rearrangement joins TRBV6-5 to TRBJ2-3; 7 positions agree with TRBD1. The CDR3 length is 14 residues. J was trimmed by 1 base and V by 10 bases; bases with no gene match: 8. Germline CDR1 MNHEY, CDR2 SVGAGI. The CDR3 here is CATSDRVGTDTQYF. The CDR3 DNA reads as TGTGCCACTTCCGACAGGGTTGGCACAGATACGCAGTATTTT.

This sequence joins TRBV4-3 and TRBJ2-2; D might be TRBD1 or TRBD2, each matching 5 bases. Germline-derived CDR1 and CDR2 are LGHNA and YSLEER. Trimming shortened V by 0 bases and J by 5 bases, and 19 bases separated the two germline ends. CDR3 size: 18 residues. The CDR3 region is CASSQDLTGRRWTGELFF. CDR3 nucleotide sequence: TGCGCCAGCAGCCAAGATCTTACGGGACGGCGTTGGACCGGGGAGCTGTTTTTT.

The chain joins TRBV5-6 to TRBJ1-5; D remains unclear. This CDR3 contains 15 residues. Trimming cost V 4 bases and J 2 bases, with 13 bases left between them. CDR1 is SGHDT and CDR2 is YYEEEE in the germline V gene. The CDR3 is CASSRRGSGNQPQHF. Written as DNA, the CDR3 is TGTGCCAGCAGCCGGCGGGGTAGTGGCAATCAGCCCCAGCATTTT.

The rearrangement links TRBV5-1 to TRBJ2-1, with D perhaps matching TRBD2 (6 bases). V dropped 0 bases and J dropped 9 bases, with 16 bases sitting between them. This CDR3 spans 15 amino acids. Germline V gene sequence: CDR1 SGHRS, CDR2 YFSETQ. The CDR3 coding sequence is TGCGCCAGCAGCTTGGATGTGGGAGGTTCGGGTGAGCAGTTCTTC. Translation gives CASSLDVGGSGEQFF.

CDR3 protein: CASSLGWRRETQYF. The CDR3 nucleotides read TGTGCCAGCAGCTTAGGGTGGCGCCGGGAGACCCAGTACTTC. V usage is TRBV7-2 and J usage is TRBJ2-5, with unresolved D. V lost 1 base and J lost 5, with 11 bases in between. Germline CDR1 is SGHTA and CDR2 is FQGNSA. This CDR3 has 14 residues.

The chain is built from TRBV11-2 and TRBJ2-7; TRBD2 matches at 9 bases. Germline CDR1 is SGHAT and CDR2 is FQNNGV. J gave up 7 bases and V 5 bases, and 9 bases lay outside the gene matches. This CDR3 is built from 14 residues. CDR3 in amino acids: CASSVASGTREQYF. CDR3 coding DNA: TGTGCCAGCAGCGTAGCTAGCGGGACACGTGAGCAGTACTTC. Full variable domain (outside the CDR3, taken from reference TRBV11-2 and TRBJ2-7): EAGVAQSPRYKIIEKRQSVAFWCNPISGHATLYWYQQILGQGPKLLIQFQNNGVVDDSQLPKDRFSAERLKGVDSTLKIQPAKLEDSAVYLCASSVASGTREQYFGPGTRLTVT.

V and J are TRBV28 and TRBJ2-4; 8 bases are shared with TRBD1. CDR1 is MDHEN and CDR2 is SYDVKM in the germline V gene. The CDR3 length is 15 residues. V gave up 5 bases and J gave up 6 bases; unmatched junction bases: 9. The CDR3 protein is CASSLLGTGGNIQYF. The CDR3 DNA reads TGTGCCAGCAGTCTCTTAGGGACAGGAGGAAACATTCAGTACTTC.

This rearrangement joins TRBV5-4 to TRBJ2-7; 9 nucleotides agree with TRBD2. J lost 2 bases, V lost 2 bases, and 8 bases had no gene match. The CDR3 spans 16 residues. CDR1 is SGHNT and CDR2 is YYREEE in the germline V gene (reference sequence). CDR3 sequence reads: CASSLGLAGIAYEQYF. CDR3 nucleotide sequence: TGTGCCAGCAGCTTAGGTCTAGCGGGAATTGCCTACGAGCAGTACTTC.

The chain uses TRBV5-1 and TRBJ2-2; D is ambiguous. Germline values: CDR1 SGHRS, CDR2 YFSETQ. The CDR3 length is 14 residues. V lost 2 bases and J lost 0, with 5 bases in between. The CDR3 sequence is CASSFQPNTGELFF. CDR3 in DNA: TGCGCCAGCAGCTTTCAACCGAACACCGGGGAGCTGTTTTTT.

This sequence joins TRBV6-5 and TRBJ2-5, with a tentative D call TRBD1 (7 bases). The CDR3 has 14 amino acids. V lost 7 bases and J 4 bases, leaving 16 bases between the germline ends. Per the germline V gene, CDR1 is MNHEY and CDR2 is SVGAGI. The CDR3 here is CASISPGGGETQYF. The CDR3 DNA is TGTGCCAGCATCTCGCCAGGGGGAGGAGAGACCCAGTACTTC.

This clone was found a few times. The rearrangement uses TRBV29-1 and TRBJ1-1; a possible D gene is TRBD1 (5 bases). Looked up from germline, CDR1 is SQVTM and CDR2 is ANQGSEA. The CDR3 contains 11 residues. CDR3 region: CTVGEFTEAFF. In DNA form, the CDR3 reads TGCACCGTGGGGGAGTTCACTGAAGCTTTCTTT.

The chain links TRBV7-2 to TRBJ2-5, with D perhaps given as TRBD1 or TRBD2 (5 bases each). The germline gives CDR1 SGHTA, CDR2 FQGNSA. This CDR3 comprises 14 residues. The V and J ends lost 5 bases and 0 bases respectively, with 10 bases between them. The CDR3: CASSPGRNQETQYF. The CDR3 region has the DNA TGTGCCAGCAGCCCGGGGCGTAACCAAGAGACCCAGTACTTC.